This TCR beta chain derives from a study of T cell responses to AZD1222 COVID-19 vaccine. Notes on this clone: Its antigen is as yet unknown.

General observations from the study: It was only after the peak T cell response that any repertoires were sampled. The donor group comprised mostly white British people and more females; the analysis possibly underestimated clonal diversity.

The CDR3 is 11 residues long. Germline loops: CDR1 MDHEN, CDR2 SYDVKM. V was pared by 6 bases and J by 6 bases, with 8 bases between. Method: immunoSEQ multiplex PCR; TCRdb's copy keeps in-frame clones and lacks some. Of 100,000 or so clones in the sample, roughly 90% were seen once. This clonotype was obtained from an adult in good health. The chain joins TRBV28 to TRBJ1-2; a weak D match, TRBD1 (6 bases). The sequences come from peripheral blood, collected on day 0 of AZD1222 vaccination. The CDR3 nucleotides read TGTGCCAGCAGCGGGGGGCATGGCTACACCTTC. Encoded protein: CASSGGHGYTF.